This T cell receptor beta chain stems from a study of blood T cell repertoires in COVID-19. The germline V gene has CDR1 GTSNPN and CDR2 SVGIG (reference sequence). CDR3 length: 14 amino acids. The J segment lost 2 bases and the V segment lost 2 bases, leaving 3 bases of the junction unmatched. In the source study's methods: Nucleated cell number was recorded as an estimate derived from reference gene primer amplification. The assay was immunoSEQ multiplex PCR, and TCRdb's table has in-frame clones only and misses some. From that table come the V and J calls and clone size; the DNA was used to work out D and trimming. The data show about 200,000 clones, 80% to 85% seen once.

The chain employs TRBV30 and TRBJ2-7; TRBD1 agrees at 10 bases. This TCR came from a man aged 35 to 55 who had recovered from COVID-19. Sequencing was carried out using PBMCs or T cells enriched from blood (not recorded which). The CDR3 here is CAWSWTGGAYEQYF. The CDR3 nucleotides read TGTGCCTGGAGTTGGACAGGGGGAGCCTACGAGCAGTACTTC.